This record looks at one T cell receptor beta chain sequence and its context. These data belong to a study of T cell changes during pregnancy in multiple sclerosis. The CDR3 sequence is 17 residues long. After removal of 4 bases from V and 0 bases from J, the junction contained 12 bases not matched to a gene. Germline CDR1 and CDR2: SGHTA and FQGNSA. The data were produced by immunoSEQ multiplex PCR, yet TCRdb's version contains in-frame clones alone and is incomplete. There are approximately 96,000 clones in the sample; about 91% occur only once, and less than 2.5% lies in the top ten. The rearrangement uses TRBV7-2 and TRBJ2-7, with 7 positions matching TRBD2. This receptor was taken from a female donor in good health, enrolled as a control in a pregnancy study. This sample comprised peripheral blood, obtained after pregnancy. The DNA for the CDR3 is TGTGCCAGCAGCTCGACCCTATTTGGCGGGAGCTCCTACGAGCAGTACTTC. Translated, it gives CASSSTLFGGSSYEQYF. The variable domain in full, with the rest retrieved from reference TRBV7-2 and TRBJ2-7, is GAGVSQSPSNKVTEKGKDVELRCDPISGHTALYWYRQSLGQGLEFLIYFQGNSAPDKSGLPSDRFSAERTGGSVSTLTIQRTQQEDSAVYLCASSSTLFGGSSYEQYFGPGTRLTVT.